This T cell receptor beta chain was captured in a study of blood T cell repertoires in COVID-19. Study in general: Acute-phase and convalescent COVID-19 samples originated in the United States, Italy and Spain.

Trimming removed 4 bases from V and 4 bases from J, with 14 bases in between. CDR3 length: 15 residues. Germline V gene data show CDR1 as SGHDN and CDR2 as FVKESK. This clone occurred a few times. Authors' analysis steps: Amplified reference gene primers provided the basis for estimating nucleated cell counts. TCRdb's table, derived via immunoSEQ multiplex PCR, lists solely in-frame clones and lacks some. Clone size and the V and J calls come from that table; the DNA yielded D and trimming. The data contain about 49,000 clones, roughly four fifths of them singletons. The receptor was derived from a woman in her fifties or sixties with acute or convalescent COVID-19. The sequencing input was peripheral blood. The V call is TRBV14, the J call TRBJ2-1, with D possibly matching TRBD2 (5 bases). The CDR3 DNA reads TGTGCCAGCAGCCCCTTCGTCGGGAAGTACAATGAGCAGTTCTTC. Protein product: CASSPFVGKYNEQFF.